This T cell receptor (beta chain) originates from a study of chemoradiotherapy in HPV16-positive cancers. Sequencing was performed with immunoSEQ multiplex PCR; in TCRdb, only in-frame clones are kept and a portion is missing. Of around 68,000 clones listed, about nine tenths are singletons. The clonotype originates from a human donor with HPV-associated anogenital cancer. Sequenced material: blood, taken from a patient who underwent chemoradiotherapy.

CDR3 sequence (DNA): TGTGCCAGCAGCTTCTTAGCGGGAGTTTACGAGCAGTACTTC. Amino acids: CASSFLAGVYEQYF. The rearrangement links TRBV7-9 to TRBJ2-7; 9 bases line up with TRBD2. The CDR3 consists of 14 residues. V was pared by 3 bases and J by 4 bases, with 4 bases of the junction left unmatched. CDR1 and CDR2 from the germline V gene are SEHNR and FQNEAQ (reference sequence).